The 27 T cell receptor beta chains presented below share a single source sample, sequenced in a study of shared clonotypes between healthy human individuals (dated by TCRdb to 2018 to 2020). The protocol used for the library was the immunoSEQ multiplex PCR assay. TCRdb took over this immuneACCESS table, retaining in-frame rearrangements with V and J assigned. Such tables are incomplete; in checked studies, under half of the missing clones stem from an unresolved V gene, and the remainder is unexplained. The sample yields 1,400,000 or so clones; less than 99% were counted once. Jointly, the top ten make up roughly 0.36% of the sample. Sequences were obtained from naive CD4+ T cells sorted from blood. The cell subset or site label of this sample denotes: CD45RA+ positively selected. These receptors all come from a young man in good health.

The gene calls are TRBV2 and TRBJ1-2, with no clear D. The CDR3 has 13 residues. V lost 6 bases and J 4 bases, leaving 12 bases between the germline ends. Germline V CDR1 and CDR2: SNHLY, FYNNEI. The CDR3 region has the DNA TGTGCCAGCAGCGGAAGGGCCTTCTATGGCTACACCTTC. It is translated as CASSGRAFYGYTF.

Concerning this clone itself: Other DNA variants within this sample encode the same CDR3. J is TRBJ2-7 and V is TRBV5-6, with unresolved D. CDR1 is SGHDT, CDR2 YYEEEE, per germline. The CDR3 is 11 residues long. Between the trimmed V and J ends, which lost 2 bases and 3 bases, there was a span of 3 bases. CDR3 bases: TGTGCCAGCAGCTTCCGCTACGAGCAGTACTTC. This codes for CASSFRYEQYF.

The genes are TRBV11-2 and TRBJ2-6; D is possibly TRBD1 (6 bases). V lost 4 bases, J lost 2 bases, and 18 bases lay in between. CDR1 and CDR2 (germline): SGHAT, FQNNGV. The CDR3 spans 18 residues. This chain's CDR3 is CASSYTPDRLTGANVLTF. CDR3 sequence (DNA): TGTGCCAGCAGCTATACCCCAGACAGGTTAACTGGGGCCAACGTCCTGACTTTC.

In the case of this clone: The same CDR3 arises from other DNA sequences in this sample as well. This chain links TRBV5-4 with TRBJ2-7, with 7 nucleotides matching TRBD1. The CDR3 is made up of 15 amino acids. The V gene's germline CDR1 is SGHNT and CDR2 YYREEE (reference sequence). The ends lost 2 bases at V and 1 base at J; junction bases unmatched: 6. The CDR3 nucleotides read TGTGCCAGCAGCTTACGACCGGGACAGTCCTACGAGCAGTACTTC. Translation: CASSLRPGQSYEQYF.

The V call is TRBV2, the J call TRBJ2-2; the D call may be TRBD1 or TRBD2 (5 bases each). Germline loops: CDR1 SNHLY, CDR2 FYNNEI. Deletions cut 8 bases from V and 6 bases from J, with 13 bases between. CDR3 length: 13 residues. In DNA form, the CDR3 reads TGTGCCAGCCAGGGTGGGGGAGCCGGGGAGCTGTTTTTT. This translates into CASQGGGAGELFF.

This chain joins TRBV5-4 and TRBJ2-1; 9 bases match TRBD2. CDR1 is SGHNT and CDR2 is YYREEE in the germline V gene (reference sequence). V dropped 4 bases and J dropped 5; count of bases not matched to a gene: 4. This CDR3 comprises 14 residues. CDR3 residues: CASSLAGPDNEQFF. The CDR3 coding sequence is TGTGCCAGCAGCCTAGCGGGGCCAGACAATGAGCAGTTCTTC.

This rearrangement joins TRBV1 to TRBJ2-7; the table's D gene call, TRBD1, was not cross checked with the DNA. TRBV1 is a pseudogene. This CDR3 contains 14 residues. CDR3 bases: TGCACCAGCAGCCAAGATTTGGGCCTTCACGAGCAGTACTTC. Translation: CTSSQDLGLHEQYF.

The chain couples TRBV5-1 to TRBJ1-5, with TRBD1 as a possible D gene (5 bases). CDR1 and CDR2 (germline): SGHRS, YFSETQ. Trimming pared 0 bases from V and 4 bases from J, leaving 8 bases between. The CDR3 length is 14 residues. The CDR3 sequence is CASSLGGLNQPQHF. CDR3 nucleotide sequence: TGCGCCAGCAGCTTGGGGGGCCTTAATCAGCCCCAGCATTTT. The complete variable domain, with remaining parts taken from reference TRBV5-1 and TRBJ1-5, reads KAGVTQTPRYLIKTRGQQVTLSCSPISGHRSVSWYQQTPGQGLQFLFEYFSETQRNKGNFPGRFSGRQFSNSRSEMNVSTLELGDSALYLCASSLGGLNQPQHFGDGTRLSIL.

As regards this clone: This CDR3 is also generated by other DNA sequences in the sample. The chain carries TRBV15 and TRBJ2-7; no firm D call. CDR1 and CDR2 from the germline V gene are LNHNV and YYDKDF (reference sequence). V lost 1 base and J 2 bases, leaving 6 bases between the germline ends. The CDR3 length is 13 residues. The CDR3 DNA sequence: TGTGCCACCAGCAGAGGGCAGACCTACGAGCAGTACTTC. Amino acid sequence: CATSRGQTYEQYF.

The genes are TRBV30 and TRBJ2-7; 9 bases fit TRBD2. Trimming cost V 2 bases and J 5 bases; bases outside gene matches: 16. This CDR3 has 17 residues. Germline V gene data show CDR1 as GTSNPN and CDR2 as SVGIG (reference sequence). CDR3 protein: CAWSPRASGTLIHEQYF. The CDR3 region has the DNA TGTGCCTGGAGTCCTCGGGCTAGCGGGACGCTTATCCACGAGCAGTACTTC.

The V and J genes are TRBV28 and TRBJ2-1; 10 nucleotides line up with TRBD2. CDR1 and CDR2 from the germline V gene are MDHEN and SYDVKM. J was trimmed by 6 bases and V by 2 bases; bases with no gene match: 10. The CDR3 contains 17 residues. The CDR3 DNA follows: TGTGCCAGCAGTTTAGCAAGAACCGGGACTAGCGTCAATGAGCAGTTCTTC. Translation: CASSLARTGTSVNEQFF. The complete variable domain, with remaining parts taken from reference TRBV28 and TRBJ2-1, reads DVKVTQSSRYLVKRTGEKVFLECVQDMDHENMFWYRQDPGLGLRLIYFSYDVKMKEKGDIPEGYSVSREKKERFSLILESASTNQTSMYLCASSLARTGTSVNEQFFGPGTRLTVL.

The V call is TRBV28, the J call TRBJ2-2, with 11 nucleotides matching TRBD2. This CDR3 has 20 residues. Germline values: CDR1 MDHEN, CDR2 SYDVKM. After removal of 3 bases from V and 0 bases from J, the junction contained 12 bases not matched to a gene. CDR3 protein: CASSFPYLGLAVANTGELFF. The CDR3 coding sequence is TGTGCCAGCAGTTTCCCATATCTGGGACTAGCGGTCGCGAACACCGGGGAGCTGTTTTTT.

In DNA form, the CDR3 reads TGTGCCAGCCGATCGGGACAGGGCCGATGGGATCAGCCCCAGCATTTT. Its protein is CASRSGQGRWDQPQHF. The chain uses TRBV27 and TRBJ1-5; 9 nucleotides align to TRBD1. The germline gives CDR1 MNHEY, CDR2 SMNVEV (reference sequence). The CDR3 extends over 16 amino acids. With V trimmed by 8 bases and J by 5 bases, 13 bases remained unmatched.

The chain joins TRBV9 to TRBJ2-4; 7 bases agree with TRBD1. J lost 1 base, V lost 3 bases, and 16 bases had no gene match. From germline, CDR1 is SGDLS and CDR2 YYNGEE. The CDR3 is 19 amino acids. CDR3 protein: CASSASSLTGLAAKNIQYF. The CDR3 bases are TGTGCCAGCAGCGCAAGTTCCCTGACAGGGTTGGCGGCCAAAAACATTCAGTACTTC.

This chain links TRBV7-9 with TRBJ2-3; D may be TRBD2 (6 bases). Trimming removed 1 base at V and 4 bases at J, with 15 bases between. The CDR3 contains 16 residues. Germline loops: CDR1 SEHNR, CDR2 FQNEAQ (reference sequence). The CDR3: CASSLGSGIEADTQYF. The CDR3 DNA reads TGTGCCAGCAGCTTAGGTAGCGGAATCGAGGCAGATACGCAGTATTTT.

The J gene is TRBJ2-1, the V gene TRBV5-6; no clear D. The CDR3 runs 15 residues. V lost 1 base, J lost 5 bases, and 13 bases lay in between. Germline V gives CDR1 SGHDT, CDR2 YYEEEE. In nucleotides, the CDR3 is TGTGCCAGCAGCTTGTACAGCACATCGGACAATGAGCAGTTCTTC. It specifies CASSLYSTSDNEQFF.

The chain has TRBV7-2 and TRBJ2-5, with 14 bases lining up with TRBD2. CDR3 length: 17 amino acids. V shed 4 bases, J shed 9 bases, and the junction held 13 bases outside the gene matches. Germline assignment: CDR1 SGHTA and CDR2 FQGNSA. In DNA form, the CDR3 reads TGTGCCAGCAGCTCACTTCAGGGACTAGCGGGAGTGGGGGCCCAGTACTTC. Encoded protein: CASSSLQGLAGVGAQYF. The full variable domain, completed using reference TRBV7-2 and TRBJ2-5, is GAGVSQSPSNKVTEKGKDVELRCDPISGHTALYWYRQSLGQGLEFLIYFQGNSAPDKSGLPSDRFSAERTGGSVSTLTIQRTQQEDSAVYLCASSSLQGLAGVGAQYFGPGTRLLVL.

The genes are TRBV21-1 and TRBJ1-5. TRBV21-1 counts as a pseudogene. CDR3 length: 16 amino acids. CDR3 bases: TGTGCCAGCAGCAAAGCCGAGCGTCACCGGAATCAGCCCCAGCATTTT. This encodes CASSKAERHRNQPQHF.

This chain uses TRBV4-3 with TRBJ2-1; tentatively, D is TRBD1 (6 bases). Germline assignment: CDR1 LGHNA and CDR2 YSLEER. CDR3 length: 17 amino acids. The V and J ends lost 3 bases and 4 bases respectively, with 19 bases between them. CDR3 in amino acids: CASSQGRGGVKYNEQFF. CDR3 nucleotide sequence: TGCGCCAGCAGCCAGGGCAGAGGGGGAGTCAAGTACAATGAGCAGTTCTTC.

The rearrangement uses TRBV5-1 and TRBJ2-3; 8 bases match TRBD1. This CDR3 is built from 15 residues. CDR1 SGHRS and CDR2 YFSETQ come from the germline V gene. Trimming removed 4 bases from V and 4 bases from J; junction bases left unmatched: 8. The CDR3 DNA reads TGCGCCAGCAGCCCGGACAGGGCTGGTTCAGATACGCAGTATTTT. Translating gives CASSPDRAGSDTQYF.

This clone was picked up one time. The rearrangement joins TRBV18 to TRBJ2-2; no clear D. With 5 bases removed from V and 7 bases from J, the gap between germline ends came to 5 bases. Germline V CDR1 and CDR2: KGHSH, LQKENI. The CDR3 is 11 residues long. The CDR3 sequence is CASSKNGELFF. CDR3 in DNA: TGTGCCAGCTCAAAGAACGGGGAGCTGTTTTTT.

The V call is TRBV5-1, the J call TRBJ2-3, with D tentatively TRBD1 (6 bases). V lost 6 bases and J 3 bases, leaving 14 bases between the germline ends. Germline CDR1 reads SGHRS; CDR2 reads YFSETQ. The CDR3 totals 14 residues. The CDR3 protein is CASKARGSTDTQYF. DNA of the CDR3: TGCGCCAGCAAGGCCAGGGGTTCGACAGATACGCAGTATTTT.

The chain is built from TRBV12-5 and TRBJ2-1; D is uncertain. CDR1 and CDR2 (germline): LGHNT, FRNRAP. V was trimmed by 2 bases and J by 5 bases, leaving 19 bases between them. The CDR3 is made up of 17 amino acids. Here the CDR3 DNA reads TGTGCTAGTGGTTTGTTCTTAGGAGTAGCTGTTAACAATGAGCAGTTCTTC. Encoded protein: CASGLFLGVAVNNEQFF.

This chain joins TRBV9 and TRBJ2-1; D is unresolved. This CDR3 is 15 amino acids long. Trimming shortened V by 0 bases and J by 4 bases, and 11 bases separated the two germline ends. CDR1 SGDLS and CDR2 YYNGEE come from the germline V gene. Here the CDR3 reads CASSVEESMYNEQFF. The DNA for the CDR3 is TGTGCCAGCAGCGTAGAGGAGAGTATGTACAATGAGCAGTTCTTC.

The chain links TRBV27 to TRBJ2-5, with 9 bases aligning to TRBD1. The CDR3 spans 17 residues. The junction had 13 bases not matched to a gene; V was cut back by 3 bases and J by 5 bases. Germline lookup yields CDR1 MNHEY and CDR2 SMNVEV (reference sequence). The CDR3 reads CASSFGARDRVRETQYF. The CDR3, as DNA: TGTGCCAGCAGTTTTGGGGCGCGGGACAGGGTACGGGAGACCCAGTACTTC.

The J gene is TRBJ2-1, the V gene TRBV19; a possible D gene is TRBD1 (5 bases). The CDR3 runs 15 residues. V was trimmed by 3 bases and J by 3 bases, leaving 12 bases between them. CDR1 and CDR2 (germline): LNHDA, SQIVND (reference sequence). For the CDR3, the DNA is TGTGCCAGTAGTATCCAGGGAAGGGTCTACAATGAGCAGTTCTTC. Protein sequence: CASSIQGRVYNEQFF.

The chain joins TRBV27 to TRBJ2-2, with a possible D match to TRBD2 (7 bases). Germline CDR1 reads MNHEY; CDR2 reads SMNVEV (reference sequence). The CDR3 is 17 amino acids. Trimming took 6 bases from V and 2 from J, leaving 19 bases between them. CDR3 loop: CASSPSGGRINTGELFF. The DNA for the CDR3 is TGTGCCAGCAGCCCGTCCGGGGGGCGCATTAACACCGGGGAGCTGTTTTTT.